This T cell receptor (beta chain) came from a study of cytomegalovirus exposure and HLA in healthy donors. Study-wide background: From HLA-typed donors, an early data release held roughly 80 million unique TCRs.

Regarding this clone: Its target is not known.

This CDR3 region has 14 residues. V gave up 6 bases and J gave up 4 bases; unmatched junction bases: 7. The germline gives CDR1 SNHLY, CDR2 FYNNEI. Findings and limits, study-wide: Generally TCR sequences proved uncommon, though certain public TCRs appeared in numerous donors. A few V segments could not be told apart, such as TRBV6-2 and TRBV6-3, and were left out. The authors later linked a missense DCLRE1C variant to TCR beta V- and J-gene trimming.

Primers included in the PCR were 60 Vbeta and 13 Jbeta primers. Repertoires were generated with immunoSEQ multiplex PCR, while TCRdb's copy carries only in-frame clones and drops some. The sample includes 100,000 to 150,000 clones. The clonotype was recovered from a woman between 40 and 55 years old in good health and CMV-seropositive. The source material was PBMCs. The chain links TRBV2 to TRBJ1-2; 8 nucleotides match TRBD1. Here the CDR3 DNA reads TGTGCCAGCAGCCTAGGACAGGGTATCTATGGCTACACCTTC. Protein sequence: CASSLGQGIYGYTF. Supplemented by reference TRBV2 and TRBJ1-2, the full variable domain reads EPEVTQTPSHQVTQMGQEVILRCVPISNHLYFYWYRQILGQKVEFLVSFYNNEISEKSEIFDDQFSVERPDGSNFTLKIRSTKLEDSAMYFCASSLGQGIYGYTFGSGTRLTVV.